This T cell receptor (beta chain) was obtained from a study of blood T cell repertoires in COVID-19. Study-level information: Specimens from acute and convalescent COVID-19 originated in the United States, Italy and Spain. T cells, B-cell-depleted T cells, or PBMCs provided the cDNA or gDNA that served as material.

In the original analysis: Estimation of nucleated cell counts relied on the amplification of reference gene primers. Some clones are missing from TCRdb's copy, which holds only in-frame ones; the method was immunoSEQ multiplex PCR. V and J calls and clone size are as listed in that table; D and trimming were resolved from the DNA. The sample lists a few hundred thousand clones; almost 85% were seen once. Germline CDR1 KGHSH, CDR2 LQKENI. V lost 3 bases, J lost 0 bases, and 8 bases stayed unmatched. There are 18 residues in the CDR3. The chain carries TRBV18 and TRBJ1-4, with 9 positions matching TRBD1. Material: peripheral blood. This sequence originates from a man over 45 with active or convalescent COVID-19. CDR3 in amino acids: CASSPNRGLGPTNEKLFF. CDR3 nucleotides: TGTGCCAGCTCACCGAACAGGGGGCTTGGTCCAACTAATGAAAAACTGTTTTTT.